This TCR beta chain emerged from a study of T cell repertoires in cytomegalovirus infection. Study details: Indicated by public TCR beta signatures were CMV infection and matching HLA type.

MiXCR, run by TCRdb on the reads, gives a single entry per CDR3 protein. The sample lists about 340,000 distinct CDR3 sequences, about 28% occurring once. Study-wide results and caveats: It was HLA-C-restricted CMV-specific TCR beta clonotypes that dominated the response ex vivo.

Worth noting for this clonotype: What it recognizes is unknown.

The sample consisted of cultured PBMCs, taken from culture after CMV antigen stimulation. The TCR originated in a human donor in good health (CMV status not recorded). Some clones in this sample may be carry-over from other donors' samples.

The CDR3 DNA sequence: TGTGCCAGTGAAGGGCTAGGGAGGTTAGATACGCAGTATTTT. It is translated as CASEGLGRLDTQYF. The chain links TRBV19 to TRBJ2-3; D is perhaps TRBD2 (6 bases). The CDR3 runs to 14 residues. The V gene's germline CDR1 is LNHDA and CDR2 SQIVND (reference sequence). V was trimmed by 8 bases and J by 5 bases, leaving 17 bases between them.